This T cell receptor (beta chain) comes out of a study of blood T cell repertoires in COVID-19. The table came from immunoSEQ multiplex PCR; TCRdb's copy has only in-frame clones and leaves some out. The data show some 270,000 clones, 70% to 90% seen once. The receptor was derived from a human donor with COVID-19, enrolled during active disease. The donor label of this sample is uncertain. The sequenced sample consisted of peripheral blood.

In DNA form, the CDR3 reads TGTGCCAGCAGCTTAGAGGCCTGGAGCTACGAGCAGTACTTC. Amino acid sequence: CASSLEAWSYEQYF. The V call is TRBV7-9, the J call TRBJ2-7; D is undetermined. The V and J ends lost 1 base and 3 bases respectively, with 10 bases between them. This CDR3 contains 14 residues. The V gene's germline CDR1 is SEHNR and CDR2 FQNEAQ (reference sequence).